This T cell receptor (beta chain) comes out of a study of Graves' ophthalmopathy and Graves' hyperthyroidism. This CDR3 comprises 12 residues. Germline CDR1 DFQATT, CDR2 SNEGSKA (reference sequence). V lost 3 bases to trimming and J lost 6 bases, with 12 bases between them. This clonotype was recorded many times. Amplification from RNA transcripts yielded the TCR beta CDR3 regions. Amplification began with first-round RT-PCR using HTBI primers, then second-round multiplex PCR was performed. TCRdb re-called the multiplex PCR reads through MiXCR, storing one row per CDR3 protein. The top ten hold 7.1% of the sample, which has roughly 610,000 distinct CDR3 sequences, about 24% seen once.

The chain recombines TRBV20-1 with TRBJ2-7; tentative D call: TRBD2 (5 bases). Sample: peripheral blood. The receptor was derived from a woman under 30 with stable Graves' hyperthyroidism. Some clones in this sample may be carry-over from other donors' samples. CDR3 in amino acids: CSASSVGLEQYF. DNA for the CDR3: TGCAGTGCTAGCTCGGTCGGACTCGAGCAGTACTTC.